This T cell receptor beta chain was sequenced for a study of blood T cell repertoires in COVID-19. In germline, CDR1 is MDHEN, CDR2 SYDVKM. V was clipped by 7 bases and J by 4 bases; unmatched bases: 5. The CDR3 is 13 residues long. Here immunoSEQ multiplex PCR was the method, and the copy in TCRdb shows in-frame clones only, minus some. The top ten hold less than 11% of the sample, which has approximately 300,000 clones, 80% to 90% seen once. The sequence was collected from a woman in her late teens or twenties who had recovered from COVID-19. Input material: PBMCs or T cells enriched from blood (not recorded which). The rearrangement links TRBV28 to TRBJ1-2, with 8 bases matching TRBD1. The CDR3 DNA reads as TGTGCCAGCACGGGTACAGGGGGCTATGGCTACACCTTC. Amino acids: CASTGTGGYGYTF.